This paragraph covers one T cell receptor (beta chain) sequence. Antigen: not known. The assay was immunoSEQ multiplex PCR, and TCRdb's table has in-frame clones only and misses some. The data contain about 180,000 clones, 88% of them seen just once; the ten biggest clones take up 7.7%. This sample is part of a study of T cell responses to AZD1222 COVID-19 vaccine. Study-level points and caveats: Nearly half of the spike-specific TCRs reportedly recognize variant regions that carry no mutations.

CDR3 length: 14 residues. The ends were cut back, 0 bases at V and 5 bases at J, with 8 bases in the middle. CDR1 is SGHDT, CDR2 YYEEEE, per germline. This chain connects TRBV5-6 to TRBJ2-2; D gene unclear. The sample consisted of peripheral blood, taken on day 0 of AZD1222 vaccination. The TCR comes from an adult in good health. CDR3 nucleotide sequence: TGTGCCAGCAGCTTGGTTCAAAATACCGGGGAGCTGTTTTTT. Amino acid sequence: CASSLVQNTGELFF.